The 27 T cell receptor beta chains below come from one sample, sequenced in a study of T cell repertoires in aging, cancer and after chemotherapy. A mixed TRB-A/B primer pool amplified rearranged TRB by multiplex touch-down PCR. TCRdb fed the multiplex PCR reads into MiXCR, producing one record per CDR3 protein. The sample includes several thousand distinct CDR3 sequences, 33% of them seen just once. Peripheral blood genomic DNA, not sorted cells or RNA, was the template. Sequenced sample: blood. Receptor source: a human donor in good health. The donor label of this sample is uncertain.

Here the CDR3 reads CASTRRQGLSYEQYF. Here the CDR3 DNA reads TGTGCCAGCACCCGTCGACAGGGTCTCTCCTACGAGCAGTACTTC. This chain joins TRBV6-6 and TRBJ2-7, with 7 positions matching TRBD1. The CDR3 has 15 amino acids. V lost 7 bases and J lost 0; bases outside the gene matches: 9. The germline CDR1 and CDR2 sequences are MNHNY and SVGAGI (reference sequence).

This clonotype was seen a handful of times. This chain joins TRBV27 and TRBJ2-3; no definite D call. The germline V gene has CDR1 MNHEY and CDR2 SMNVEV (reference sequence). V was cut by 4 bases and J by 1 base, with 15 bases left in between. CDR3 length: 16 amino acids. CDR3 coding DNA: TGTGCCAGCAGTTCAGCCAAAGGGCCCCGCACAGATACGCAGTATTTT. Protein: CASSSAKGPRTDTQYF.

V usage is TRBV27 and J usage is TRBJ2-5, with TRBD1 as a possible D gene (5 bases). CDR1 is MNHEY and CDR2 is SMNVEV in the germline V gene (reference sequence). Trimming cost V 2 bases and J 3 bases, with 13 bases left between them. CDR3 length: 15 residues. The CDR3 is CASSLVLGAEETQYF. The DNA of the CDR3 is TGTGCCAGCAGTTTAGTATTAGGGGCAGAAGAGACCCAGTACTTC.

The chain has TRBV10-3 and TRBJ2-1; tentative D call: TRBD2 (7 bases). CDR3 size: 16 residues. CDR1 is ENHRY and CDR2 is SYGVKD in the germline V gene. The V gene lost 6 bases and the J gene lost 5 bases, with 20 bases spanning the gap. This CDR3 is CAISFSQGGKDNEQFF. The CDR3 DNA reads as TGTGCCATCAGCTTTTCACAGGGAGGGAAGGACAATGAGCAGTTCTTC.

The CDR3 sequence is CATRRGNSYEQYF. CDR3 nucleotides: TGTGCCACCAGAAGGGGAAATTCCTACGAGCAGTACTTC. V and J are TRBV15 and TRBJ2-7, with a tentative D call TRBD1 (5 bases). Germline values: CDR1 LNHNV, CDR2 YYDKDF (reference sequence). CDR3 length: 13 residues. Trimming took off 6 bases at V and 1 base at J, with 10 bases between the two ends.

The chain combines TRBV30 with TRBJ2-2; D gene ambiguous. V was shortened by 4 bases and J by 3 bases, with 9 bases between the two germline ends. This CDR3 comprises 13 residues. CDR1 and CDR2 (germline): GTSNPN, SVGIG (reference sequence). This CDR3 is CAWTTMHTGELFF. The CDR3 DNA reads as TGTGCCTGGACGACAATGCACACCGGGGAGCTGTTTTTT.

The chain couples TRBV11-1 to TRBJ2-2; the D gene is possibly TRBD2 (5 bases). V lost 6 bases to trimming and J lost 6 bases, with 14 bases between them. Germline V lookup: CDR1 SGHAT, CDR2 FQDESV (reference sequence). This CDR3 has 14 residues. CDR3 region: CASRRQLGAGELFF. The CDR3 DNA reads as TGTGCCAGCAGGCGACAACTAGGAGCCGGGGAGCTGTTTTTT.

This chain uses TRBV12-3 or TRBV12-4 with TRBJ2-1; D is unresolved. Trimming left V 2 bases short and J 9 bases short, with 5 bases between. This CDR3 is 11 amino acids long. The chain's CDR3 is CASSLRVEQFF. In DNA, the CDR3 is TGTGCCAGCAGTTTAAGGGTTGAGCAGTTCTTC.

This clonotype has a handful of counts. The V call is TRBV18, the J call TRBJ2-2; 8 bases map to TRBD1. The CDR3 consists of 16 residues. The trim removed 3 bases at V and 5 bases at J, leaving 8 bases unmatched. Germline CDR1 and CDR2: KGHSH and LQKENI. DNA of the CDR3: TGTGCCAGCTCACCTCAACGGACAGGGTTGACCGGGGAGCTGTTTTTT. Residues: CASSPQRTGLTGELFF.

V and J are TRBV10-1 and TRBJ1-6, with 10 bases matching TRBD1. V lost 8 bases and J lost 0; bases outside the gene matches: 19. The CDR3 totals 21 residues. The germline CDR1 and CDR2 sequences are WNHNN and SYGVQD (reference sequence). The CDR3 protein is CASSTGGGRTVRGSYNSPLHF. CDR3 nucleotide sequence: TGCGCCAGCTCGACAGGGGGCGGGCGAACAGTCAGAGGCTCCTATAATTCACCCCTCCACTTT.

The chain links TRBV4-1 to TRBJ2-1; D possibly corresponds to TRBD2 (5 bases). This CDR3 region has 12 residues. The germline V gene has CDR1 MGHRA and CDR2 YSYEKL. The V gene lost 1 base and the J gene lost 9 bases, with 7 bases spanning the gap. CDR3 nucleotide sequence: TGCGCCAGCAGCCAAGTAAGCGGTGAGCAGTTCTTC. Translation gives CASSQVSGEQFF.

V gene TRBV6-5 combines with J gene TRBJ2-4; 7 nucleotides align to TRBD1. The CDR3 runs to 16 residues. From germline, CDR1 is MNHEY and CDR2 SVGAGI. The J segment lost 0 bases and the V segment lost 6 bases, leaving 8 bases of the junction unmatched. In nucleotides, the CDR3 is TGTGCCAGCAGGGCGCGACAGGGCTTAGCCAAAAACATTCAGTACTTC. It specifies CASRARQGLAKNIQYF.

This clonotype came up a few times. V usage is TRBV6-6 and J usage is TRBJ1-2; tentatively, D is TRBD1 (5 bases). The CDR3 runs 14 residues. Per the germline V gene, CDR1 is MNHNY and CDR2 is SVGAGI (reference sequence). V dropped 5 bases and J dropped 4 bases, with 14 bases sitting between them. Written as DNA, the CDR3 is TGTGCCAGCAGTCCCCCGGGACGGACCTATGGCTACACCTTC. It specifies CASSPPGRTYGYTF.

The CDR3 is CASTTRQGRTEAFF. The CDR3 region has the DNA TGTGCCAGTACCACTAGACAGGGGAGGACTGAAGCTTTCTTT. The chain has TRBV19 and TRBJ1-1; 8 nucleotides align to TRBD1. This CDR3 comprises 14 residues. CDR1 and CDR2 from the germline V gene are LNHDA and SQIVND (reference sequence). The ends lost 7 bases at V and 5 bases at J; junction bases unmatched: 9.

Within the sample, this clonotype is medium-sized. V and J are TRBV12-3 or TRBV12-4 and TRBJ2-1, with TRBD1 matching over 10 bases. J lost 10 bases, V lost 7 bases, and 13 bases had no gene match. The CDR3 sequence is 15 residues long. CDR3: CASTSAETGGREQFF. Here the CDR3 DNA reads TGTGCCAGCACCTCGGCGGAGACAGGGGGCCGGGAGCAGTTCTTC.

The chain joins TRBV6-5 to TRBJ2-6; D remains ambiguous. V gave up 5 bases and J gave up 0 bases, with 11 bases separating them. Germline loops: CDR1 MNHEY, CDR2 SVGAGI. This CDR3 is built from 16 residues. In nucleotides, the CDR3 is TGTGCCAGCAGTGATCCCGCAGGCTCTGGGGCCAACGTCCTGACTTTC. Protein product: CASSDPAGSGANVLTF.

The sample holds a few counts of this clonotype. The rearrangement joins TRBV5-4 to TRBJ2-5; D unresolved. V was pared by 5 bases and J by 0 bases, with 11 bases between. Germline V gene lookup returns CDR1 SGHNT and CDR2 YYREEE (reference sequence). The CDR3 is 14 amino acids. CDR3: CASRRYADQETQYF. Here the CDR3 DNA reads TGTGCCAGCAGACGTTATGCAGACCAAGAGACCCAGTACTTC. Full variable domain (remainder filled in from reference TRBV5-4 and TRBJ2-5): ETGVTQSPTHLIKTRGQQVTLRCSSQSGHNTVSWYQQALGQGPQFIFQYYREEENGRGNFPPRFSGLQFPNYSSELNVNALELDDSALYLCASRRYADQETQYFGPGTRLLVL.

In this sample, this clonotype is medium-sized. The CDR3 sequence is CASSNSWSNQPQHF. The CDR3 region has the DNA TGTGCCAGTAGTAATTCCTGGAGCAATCAGCCCCAGCATTTT. The J gene is TRBJ1-5, the V gene TRBV19; no definite D call. The V gene's germline CDR1 is LNHDA and CDR2 SQIVND (reference sequence). Between the trimmed V and J ends, which lost 4 bases and 1 base, there was a span of 8 bases. This CDR3 is built from 14 residues. The entire variable domain, with the rest obtained from reference TRBV19 and TRBJ1-5, is as follows: DGGITQSPKYLFRKEGQNVTLSCEQNLNHDAMYWYRQDPGQGLRLIYYSQIVNDFQKGDIAEGYSVSREKKESFPLTVTSAQKNPTAFYLCASSNSWSNQPQHFGDGTRLSIL.

This clonotype turned up a few times. V is TRBV27 and J is TRBJ1-2; a weak D match, TRBD1 (5 bases). The CDR3 is 17 residues long. The germline CDR1 and CDR2 sequences are MNHEY and SMNVEV (reference sequence). V dropped 0 bases and J dropped 4 bases, with 18 bases sitting between them. CDR3 nucleotides: TGTGCCAGCAGTTTATCGCCTCAGGGCCCCCTCCCCTATGGCTACACCTTC. Residues: CASSLSPQGPLPYGYTF.

V usage is TRBV5-5 and J usage is TRBJ2-1, with 9 positions matching TRBD2. Unmatched junction bases numbered 11, after V lost 0 bases and J lost 4 bases. Per the germline V gene, CDR1 is SGHKS and CDR2 is YYEKEE (reference sequence). The CDR3 extends over 18 amino acids. CDR3 sequence (DNA): TGTGCCAGCAGCTTGGCTACGGCGGGGGGGCCTCCTTACAATGAGCAGTTCTTC. Residues: CASSLATAGGPPYNEQFF.

With respect to this clonotype: At one boundary the junction diverges from the germline segment, which might be a read error. For the CDR3, the DNA is TGTGCCAGCAGCGCCCGATTCGGGTTGAACGCTGAAGCTTTCTTT. It specifies CASSARFGLNAEAFF. This chain uses TRBV7-9 with TRBJ1-1; no clear D gene. This CDR3 contains 15 residues. Germline loops: CDR1 SEHNR, CDR2 FQNEAQ (reference sequence).

The chain uses TRBV12-3 or TRBV12-4 and TRBJ1-1; D is unclear. This CDR3 region has 12 residues. V was shortened by 6 bases and J by 8 bases, with 13 bases between the two germline ends. In nucleotides, the CDR3 is TGTGCCAGCAGCTTCGGACGGCTCGAAGCTTTCTTT. This codes for CASSFGRLEAFF.

The rearrangement links TRBV18 to TRBJ1-6; 8 bases match TRBD1. V was clipped by 6 bases and J by 10 bases; unmatched bases: 11. The CDR3 sequence is 15 residues long. Germline values: CDR1 KGHSH, CDR2 LQKENI. DNA of the CDR3: TGTGCCAGCTCGCTACAGGGGGAGAATGGATCACCCCTCCACTTT. This gives the protein CASSLQGENGSPLHF. Based on the CDR3 plus reference TRBV18 and TRBJ1-6, the full variable domain is NAGVMQNPRHLVRRRGQEARLRCSPMKGHSHVYWYRQLPEEGLKFMVYLQKENIIDESGMPKERFSAEFPKEGPSILRIQQVVRGDSAAYFCASSLQGENGSPLHFGNGTRLTVT.

This clonotype has just a few counts. V is TRBV6-5 and J is TRBJ2-1, with D tentatively TRBD2 (5 bases). In germline, CDR1 is MNHEY, CDR2 SVGAGI. The CDR3 is 17 amino acids. V was shortened by 0 bases and J by 4 bases, with 16 bases between the two germline ends. The CDR3 spells CASSYSMGDIRYNEQFF. The CDR3 bases are TGTGCCAGCAGTTACTCGATGGGAGACATTAGGTACAATGAGCAGTTCTTC.

The chain uses TRBV12-3 or TRBV12-4 and TRBJ2-3; 8 bases are shared with TRBD2. V shed 3 bases and J 2 bases; nucleotides not matched to a gene: 7. This CDR3 contains 16 residues. CDR3 nucleotide sequence: TGTGCCAGCAGTTTTAACCGGGGGGGCAACACAGATACGCAGTATTTT. Translating it yields CASSFNRGGNTDTQYF.

This chain connects TRBV12-3 or TRBV12-4 to TRBJ1-6, with D tentatively TRBD1 (6 bases). The V end lost 6 bases, the J end lost 10 bases, and 19 bases lay between the germline ends. There are 15 residues in the CDR3. CDR3 sequence reads: CASRLSQGLESPLHF. CDR3 nucleotides: TGTGCCAGCAGGCTTTCTCAGGGGTTAGAATCACCCCTCCACTTT.

This clonotype was picked up a small number of times. This chain joins TRBV30 and TRBJ2-7; D remains unclear. From germline, CDR1 is GTSNPN and CDR2 SVGIG (reference sequence). Between the trimmed V and J ends, which lost 0 bases and 0 bases, there was a span of 6 bases. The CDR3 loop spans 13 amino acids. DNA for the CDR3: TGTGCCTGGAGTGTATTCAGCTCCTACGAGCAGTACTTC. This codes for CAWSVFSSYEQYF. Combining the CDR3 with reference TRBV30 and TRBJ2-7 gives the whole variable domain SQTIHQWPATLVQPVGSPLSLECTVEGTSNPNLYWYRQAAGRGLQLLFYSVGIGQISSEVPQNLSASRPQDRQFILSSKKLLLSDSGFYLCAWSVFSSYEQYFGPGTRLTVT.